These T cell receptor beta chains were read from a single sample in a study of cytomegalovirus exposure and HLA in healthy donors. Repertoires were generated with immunoSEQ multiplex PCR, while TCRdb's copy carries only in-frame clones and drops some. The sample lists about 180,000 clones, around 77% seen once, with 1.5% to 2% in the top ten. Sequencing used PBMCs. The receptor set was obtained from a woman in her thirties in good health and CMV-seronegative. Both conserved end residues are part of each CDR3. A D gene is named only where the DNA matches it firmly. Clone size is shown for a subset of rows, as once, few, many or a class of expanded clone.

j_gene: TRBJ2-5; v_gene: TRBV7-3; abundance: few; d_gene: TRBD2; CDR3aa: CASSLTGGAGETQYF; CDR3nt: TGTGCCAGCAGCTTAACCGGGGGGGCCGGGGAGACCCAGTACTTC
j_gene: TRBJ1-6; v_gene: TRBV5-4; abundance: .; d_gene: .; CDR3aa: CASSLVQGYNSPLHF; CDR3nt: TGTGCCAGCAGCTTGGTACAGGGCTATAATTCACCCCTCCACTTT
j_gene: TRBJ1-1; v_gene: TRBV2; abundance: .; d_gene: .; CDR3aa: CASKGGQSNTEAFF; CDR3nt: TGTGCCAGCAAAGGCGGACAATCGAACACTGAAGCTTTCTTT
j_gene: TRBJ1-1; v_gene: TRBV18; abundance: .; d_gene: TRBD1; CDR3aa: CASSPRTGVTNTEAFF; CDR3nt: TGTGCCAGCTCACCACGGACAGGGGTCACGAACACTGAAGCTTTCTTT
j_gene: TRBJ1-1; v_gene: TRBV5-4; abundance: .; d_gene: .; CDR3aa: CASSLATQMNTEAFF; CDR3nt: TGTGCCAGCAGCTTGGCAACACAGATGAACACTGAAGCTTTCTTT
j_gene: TRBJ1-2; v_gene: TRBV4-3; abundance: .; d_gene: TRBD1; CDR3aa: CASSQDRTGESYGYTF; CDR3nt: TGCGCCAGCAGCCAAGATCGGACAGGGGAATCCTATGGCTACACCTTC
j_gene: TRBJ1-1; v_gene: TRBV27; abundance: .; d_gene: TRBD1; CDR3aa: CASSLYGTGMTEAFF; CDR3nt: TGTGCCAGCAGTTTATATGGGACAGGGATGACTGAAGCTTTCTTT
j_gene: TRBJ2-3; v_gene: TRBV9; abundance: .; d_gene: .; CDR3aa: CASSAGPGTSTDTQYF; CDR3nt: TGTGCCAGCAGCGCCGGACCCGGGACTAGCACAGATACGCAGTATTTT
j_gene: TRBJ2-7; v_gene: TRBV6-6; abundance: .; d_gene: TRBD1; CDR3aa: CASSYRGSSYEQYF; CDR3nt: TGTGCCAGCAGCTACAGGGGAAGCTCCTACGAGCAGTACTTC
j_gene: TRBJ1-5; v_gene: TRBV10-2; abundance: few; d_gene: .; CDR3aa: CASSDLSYQPQHF; CDR3nt: TGCGCCAGCAGTGACCTCAGTTATCAGCCCCAGCATTTT
j_gene: TRBJ2-7; v_gene: TRBV27; abundance: .; d_gene: TRBD1; CDR3aa: CASSWTGGSYEQYF; CDR3nt: TGTGCCAGCAGTTGGACAGGGGGCTCCTACGAGCAGTACTTC
j_gene: TRBJ1-1; v_gene: TRBV7-2; abundance: .; d_gene: .; CDR3aa: CASSKVTGDTEAFF; CDR3nt: TGTGCCAGCAGCAAGGTCACGGGGGACACTGAAGCTTTCTTT
j_gene: TRBJ1-2; v_gene: TRBV7-2; abundance: .; d_gene: TRBD1; CDR3aa: CASSANRGRNYGYTF; CDR3nt: TGTGCCAGCAGTGCCAACAGGGGGCGTAACTATGGCTACACCTTC
j_gene: TRBJ1-1; v_gene: TRBV27; abundance: .; d_gene: .; CDR3aa: CASSLSEHTEAFF; CDR3nt: TGTGCCAGCAGTTTATCGGAGCATACGGAAGCTTTCTTT
j_gene: TRBJ2-1; v_gene: TRBV4-2; abundance: .; d_gene: TRBD2; CDR3aa: CASSQDVLAGAYNEQFF; CDR3nt: TGTGCCAGCAGCCAAGATGTTCTAGCGGGGGCCTACAATGAGCAGTTCTTC
j_gene: TRBJ1-1; v_gene: TRBV4-1; abundance: .; d_gene: TRBD1; CDR3aa: CASSQGGTGTEAFF; CDR3nt: TGCGCCAGCAGCCAAGGAGGGACAGGCACTGAAGCTTTCTTT
j_gene: TRBJ2-1; v_gene: TRBV6-5; abundance: .; d_gene: TRBD2; CDR3aa: CASRPGLGYNEQFF; CDR3nt: TGTGCCAGCAGACCGGGACTAGGATACAATGAGCAGTTCTTC
j_gene: TRBJ1-4; v_gene: TRBV5-1; abundance: .; d_gene: TRBD1; CDR3aa: CASSVHRGANEKLFF; CDR3nt: TGCGCCAGCAGCGTCCACAGGGGGGCTAATGAAAAACTGTTTTTT
j_gene: TRBJ2-5; v_gene: TRBV5-1; abundance: .; d_gene: .; CDR3aa: CASSFGAGTPKETQYF; CDR3nt: .
j_gene: TRBJ1-1; v_gene: TRBV18; abundance: few; d_gene: .; CDR3aa: CASSPRGGLGTEAFF; CDR3nt: TGTGCCAGCTCACCTCGAGGAGGGTTGGGCACTGAAGCTTTCTTT
j_gene: TRBJ2-3; v_gene: TRBV25-1; abundance: .; d_gene: .; CDR3aa: CASRQDTDTQYF; CDR3nt: TGTGCCAGCAGACAGGATACAGATACGCAGTATTTT
j_gene: TRBJ1-5; v_gene: TRBV6-5; abundance: once; d_gene: TRBD1; CDR3aa: CASSLTLTGMGQPQHF; CDR3nt: TGTGCCAGCAGTTTAACATTGACAGGGATGGGCCAGCCCCAGCATTTT
j_gene: TRBJ2-7; v_gene: TRBV6-5; abundance: .; d_gene: .; CDR3aa: CASSYSGGGGEQYF; CDR3nt: TGTGCCAGCAGTTACTCAGGGGGGGGAGGCGAGCAGTACTTC
j_gene: TRBJ2-1; v_gene: TRBV7-2; abundance: .; d_gene: TRBD2; CDR3aa: CASSSGPGGEQFF; CDR3nt: TGTGCCAGCAGCTCCGGGCCGGGAGGTGAGCAGTTCTTC
j_gene: TRBJ1-1; v_gene: TRBV6-5; abundance: few; d_gene: .; CDR3aa: CASSYSPGNTEAFF; CDR3nt: TGTGCCAGCAGTTACAGCCCAGGGAACACTGAAGCTTTCTTT
j_gene: TRBJ1-2; v_gene: TRBV5-8; abundance: .; d_gene: TRBD1; CDR3aa: CASSLLDRDYGYTF; CDR3nt: TGTGCCAGCAGCTTATTGGACAGGGATTACGGCTACACCTTC
j_gene: TRBJ1-2; v_gene: TRBV4-2; abundance: few; d_gene: TRBD1; CDR3aa: CASSQDRTGGGYTF; CDR3nt: TGTGCCAGCAGCCAAGATCGAACAGGGGGTGGCTACACCTTC
j_gene: TRBJ2-7; v_gene: TRBV7-2; abundance: .; d_gene: TRBD2; CDR3aa: CASSLDAGATYEQYF; CDR3nt: TGTGCCAGCAGCTTAGACGCGGGAGCTACCTACGAGCAGTACTTC
j_gene: TRBJ1-6; v_gene: TRBV7-9; abundance: .; d_gene: TRBD1; CDR3aa: CASSPGTGNNSPLHF; CDR3nt: TGTGCCAGCAGCCCCGGGACAGGGAATAATTCACCCCTCCACTTT
j_gene: TRBJ1-4; v_gene: TRBV25-1; abundance: .; d_gene: .; CDR3aa: CASSKQGPNEKLFF; CDR3nt: TGTGCCAGCAGTAAACAGGGCCCTAATGAAAAACTGTTTTTT
j_gene: TRBJ2-1; v_gene: TRBV10-3; abundance: few; d_gene: .; CDR3aa: CAITGYLYNEQFF; CDR3nt: TGTGCCATCACAGGGTACCTTTACAATGAGCAGTTCTTC
j_gene: TRBJ2-7; v_gene: TRBV7-2; abundance: .; d_gene: .; CDR3aa: CASSPWGSLGLEQYF; CDR3nt: TGTGCCAGCAGCCCGTGGGGTAGCTTGGGGCTGGAGCAGTACTTC
j_gene: TRBJ1-1; v_gene: TRBV7-2; abundance: .; d_gene: .; CDR3aa: CASRPGTGGIKGAFF; CDR3nt: TGTGCCAGCAGACCTGGGACCGGGGGGATTAAGGGAGCTTTCTTT
j_gene: TRBJ1-1; v_gene: TRBV7-2; abundance: .; d_gene: .; CDR3aa: CASSPGLAEAFF; CDR3nt: TGTGCCAGCAGCCCAGGGTTGGCTGAAGCTTTCTTT
j_gene: TRBJ2-3; v_gene: TRBV6-5; abundance: .; d_gene: .; CDR3aa: CASSWAFTDTQYF; CDR3nt: TGTGCCAGCAGTTGGGCCTTCACAGATACGCAGTATTTT
j_gene: TRBJ2-4; v_gene: TRBV15; abundance: .; d_gene: TRBD1; CDR3aa: CATSRDRERPKNIQYF; CDR3nt: TGTGCCACCAGCAGGGACAGGGAACGGCCCAAAAACATTCAGTACTTC
j_gene: TRBJ1-2; v_gene: TRBV27; abundance: .; d_gene: .; CDR3aa: CASSRSRVAANYGYTF; CDR3nt: TGTGCCAGCAGCCGATCCAGGGTGGCTGCTAACTATGGCTACACCTTC
j_gene: TRBJ2-1; v_gene: TRBV7-2; abundance: .; d_gene: TRBD2; CDR3aa: CASSFPPASGADEQFF; CDR3nt: TGTGCCAGCAGCTTCCCGCCGGCTAGCGGGGCCGATGAGCAGTTCTTC
j_gene: TRBJ2-7; v_gene: TRBV18; abundance: .; d_gene: .; CDR3aa: CASSPPSGNPYEQYF; CDR3nt: TGTGCCAGCTCACCACCGTCAGGTAATCCCTACGAGCAGTACTTC
j_gene: TRBJ2-5; v_gene: TRBV5-4; abundance: .; d_gene: .; CDR3aa: CASGGRVGPQETQYF; CDR3nt: TGTGCCAGCGGGGGCAGGGTAGGACCCCAAGAGACCCAGTACTTC
j_gene: TRBJ2-1; v_gene: TRBV6-6; abundance: few; d_gene: TRBD2; CDR3aa: CASSPRLAGGDNEQFF; CDR3nt: TGTGCCAGCAGCCCCCGGCTAGCGGGGGGTGACAATGAGCAGTTCTTC
j_gene: TRBJ1-4; v_gene: TRBV4-1; abundance: .; d_gene: TRBD1; CDR3aa: CASSEGQVATNEKLFF; CDR3nt: TGCGCCAGCAGCGAGGGACAGGTAGCAACTAATGAAAAACTGTTTTTT
j_gene: TRBJ1-1; v_gene: TRBV29-1; abundance: once; d_gene: TRBD1; CDR3aa: CSVAGTGTVTIRNTEAFF; CDR3nt: TGCAGCGTTGCGGGGACCGGGACAGTTACTATAAGGAACACTGAAGCTTTCTTT
j_gene: TRBJ1-2; v_gene: TRBV4-1; abundance: .; d_gene: TRBD1; CDR3aa: CASSSLTGNYGYTF; CDR3nt: TGCGCCAGCAGCTCATTGACAGGGAACTATGGCTACACCTTC
j_gene: TRBJ2-3; v_gene: TRBV25-1; abundance: .; d_gene: TRBD1; CDR3aa: CATSTTGAADTQYF; CDR3nt: TGTGCCACCTCTACGACAGGGGCCGCAGATACGCAGTATTTT
j_gene: TRBJ2-7; v_gene: TRBV2; abundance: few; d_gene: .; CDR3aa: CASVNIPYEQYF; CDR3nt: TGTGCCAGCGTAAATATCCCCTACGAGCAGTACTTC
j_gene: TRBJ2-3; v_gene: TRBV6-4; abundance: .; d_gene: TRBD1; CDR3aa: CASSDSTGPDTQYF; CDR3nt: TGTGCCAGCAGTGACTCGACAGGGCCAGATACGCAGTATTTT